This TCR beta chain originates from a study of T cell responses to AZD1222 COVID-19 vaccine. To note about this clone: The target antigen is unknown.

Libraries were prepared by immunoSEQ multiplex PCR; TCRdb keeps only in-frame clonotypes and omits some of them. Seen here are around 150,000 clones, 80% to 95% observed once, and the top ten hold 1.2% to 1.5%. Notes on the study in general: Baseline serology detected seropositivity in only 5 or 6 AZD1222 recipients.

V lost 5 bases, J lost 2 bases, and 7 bases lay in between. The germline V gene has CDR1 MNHEY and CDR2 SVGEGT. The CDR3 totals 12 residues. This specimen was peripheral blood, taken on day 0 of AZD1222 vaccination. The source is an adult in good health. The rearrangement joins TRBV6-2 or TRBV6-3 to TRBJ2-7; D not resolved. The CDR3, as DNA: TGTGCCAGCAGTCCGCTAACCTACGAGCAGTACTTC. Translated: CASSPLTYEQYF.